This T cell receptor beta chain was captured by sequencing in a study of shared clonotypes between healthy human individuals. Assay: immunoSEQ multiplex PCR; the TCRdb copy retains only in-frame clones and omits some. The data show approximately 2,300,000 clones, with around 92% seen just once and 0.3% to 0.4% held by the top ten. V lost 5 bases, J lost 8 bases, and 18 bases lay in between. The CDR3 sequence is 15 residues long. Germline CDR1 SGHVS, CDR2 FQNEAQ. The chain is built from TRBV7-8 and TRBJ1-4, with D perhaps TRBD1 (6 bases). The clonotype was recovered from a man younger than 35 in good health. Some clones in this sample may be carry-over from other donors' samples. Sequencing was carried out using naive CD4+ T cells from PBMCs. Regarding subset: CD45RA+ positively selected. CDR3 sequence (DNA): TGTGCCAGCAGCCTATATTGGGGGCGGGGAGAAAAACTGTTTTTT. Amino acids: CASSLYWGRGEKLFF.